This is a list of T cell receptor beta chains from one sample in a study of shared clonotypes between healthy human individuals. Sequenced by immunoSEQ multiplex PCR; TCRdb stores in-frame clones only, minus some. The sample lists a few hundred thousand clones, approximately 97% occurring once. The sequenced sample was naive CD4+ T cells sorted from blood. These TCRs come from a woman aged 25 to 39 in good health. The CDR3 runs from the conserved cysteine through the conserved F or W.

J gene	V gene	CDR3 protein
TRBJ2-7	TRBV20-1	CSARVNYEQYF
TRBJ2-7	TRBV28	CASSNHRGSYEQYF
TRBJ2-7	TRBV18	CASSPSSSGNSYEQYF
TRBJ1-3	TRBV27	CASSLLGAGNTIYF
TRBJ2-1	TRBV12-5	CASGFLLAGAQVYNEQFF
TRBJ2-1	TRBV5-8	CASSIGVSDEQFF
TRBJ2-3	TRBV2	CASSELGPNNTQYF
TRBJ2-7	TRBV11-3	CASTPTSGSYEQYF
TRBJ1-5	TRBV28	CASSWGAASNQPQHF
TRBJ1-2	TRBV11-2	CASSLGDRVNRGYTF
-	TRBV5-1	CASSLSSPYEQYF
TRBJ1-5	TRBV11-3	CASSPRDRTSPQHF
TRBJ2-3	TRBV19	CASSMGRTTDTQYF
TRBJ2-1	TRBV27	CASSFGGGPYEQFF
TRBJ2-1	TRBV7-2	CASRQGGSYNEQFF
TRBJ2-2	TRBV6-1	CASSPISTGELFF
TRBJ1-3	TRBV5-1	CASSLSLSGNTIYF
TRBJ1-1	TRBV5-4	CASSSTGGGTEAFF
TRBJ2-3	TRBV9	CASSGVDSLTDTQYF
-	TRBV7-8	CASSGSGLPSYEQYF